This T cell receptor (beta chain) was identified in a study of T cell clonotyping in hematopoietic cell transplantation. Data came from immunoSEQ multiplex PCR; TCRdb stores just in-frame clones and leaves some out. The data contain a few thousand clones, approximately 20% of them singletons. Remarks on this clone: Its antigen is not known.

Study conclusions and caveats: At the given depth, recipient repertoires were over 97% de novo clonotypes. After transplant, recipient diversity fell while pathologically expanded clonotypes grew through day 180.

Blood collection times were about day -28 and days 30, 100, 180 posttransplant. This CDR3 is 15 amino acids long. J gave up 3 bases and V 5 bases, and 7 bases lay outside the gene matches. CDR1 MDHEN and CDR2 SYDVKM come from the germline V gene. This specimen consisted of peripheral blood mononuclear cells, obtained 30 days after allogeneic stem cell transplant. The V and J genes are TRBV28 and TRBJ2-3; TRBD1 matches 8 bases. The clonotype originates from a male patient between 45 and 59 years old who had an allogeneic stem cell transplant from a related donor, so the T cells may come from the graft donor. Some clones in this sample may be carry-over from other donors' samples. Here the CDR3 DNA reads TGTGCCAGCAGTCCGACAGGGGATAGAACAGATACGCAGTATTTT. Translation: CASSPTGDRTDTQYF. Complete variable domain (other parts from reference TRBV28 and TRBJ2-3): DVKVTQSSRYLVKRTGEKVFLECVQDMDHENMFWYRQDPGLGLRLIYFSYDVKMKEKGDIPEGYSVSREKKERFSLILESASTNQTSMYLCASSPTGDRTDTQYFGPGTRLTVL.